This entry describes one T cell receptor beta chain. The germline gives CDR1 ENHRY, CDR2 SYGVKD. There are 16 residues in the CDR3. Trimming took off 0 bases at V and 0 bases at J, with 10 bases between the two ends. The data stem from a study of blood T cell repertoires in COVID-19. About the study: PBMCs, B-cell-depleted T cells, or T cells provided the cDNA or gDNA that made up the material.

Per the original methods: Amplified reference gene primers provided the basis for estimating nucleated cell counts. Clones were sequenced by immunoSEQ multiplex PCR, and TCRdb holds only the in-frame ones, with some missing. The V and J calls and clone size are taken from that table; D and trimming were inferred from the DNA. Of a few hundred thousand clones detected, approximately 80% appear once; the ten largest clones hold roughly 1.9%. This clonotype was obtained from a young man who had recovered from COVID-19. Specimen: peripheral blood. The V gene is TRBV10-3, the J gene TRBJ2-3; weak D call: TRBD2 (5 bases). Written as DNA, the CDR3 is TGTGCCATCAGTGAGTCAGCGGCGTCTAGCACAGATACGCAGTATTTT. As protein: CAISESAASSTDTQYF.